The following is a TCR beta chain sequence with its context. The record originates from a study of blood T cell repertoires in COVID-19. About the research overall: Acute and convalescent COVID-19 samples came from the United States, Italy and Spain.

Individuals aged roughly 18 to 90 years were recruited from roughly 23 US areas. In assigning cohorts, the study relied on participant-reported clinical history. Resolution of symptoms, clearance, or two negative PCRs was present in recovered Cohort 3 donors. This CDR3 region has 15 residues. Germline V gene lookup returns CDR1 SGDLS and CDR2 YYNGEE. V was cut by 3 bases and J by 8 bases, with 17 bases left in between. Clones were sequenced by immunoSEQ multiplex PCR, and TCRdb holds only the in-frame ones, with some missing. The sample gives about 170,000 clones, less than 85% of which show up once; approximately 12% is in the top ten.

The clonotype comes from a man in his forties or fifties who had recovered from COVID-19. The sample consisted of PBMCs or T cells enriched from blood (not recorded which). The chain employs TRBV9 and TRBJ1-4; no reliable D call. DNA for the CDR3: TGTGCCAGCAGCGGGACCGACACCGGGGTGGAAAAACTGTTTTTT. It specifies CASSGTDTGVEKLFF.